Sequencing of this TCR beta chain was carried out in a study of T cell responses to AZD1222 COVID-19 vaccine. Clones were sequenced by immunoSEQ multiplex PCR, and TCRdb holds only the in-frame ones, with some missing. There are just over 15,000 clones in the sample; 88% occur only once, and 2.9% lies in the top ten. V was clipped by 0 bases and J by 2 bases, with 11 bases between them. The germline CDR1 and CDR2 sequences are SGHDN and FVKESK. The CDR3 contains 15 residues. The chain joins TRBV14 to TRBJ2-7; no definite D call. The sequence was obtained from an adult who received the AZD1222 COVID-19 vaccine. Here the sequenced sample was peripheral blood, taken 28 days after the second AZD1222 dose. The CDR3 protein is CASSQDEAIPYEQYF. CDR3 in DNA: TGTGCCAGCAGCCAAGATGAAGCGATCCCCTACGAGCAGTACTTC.